The 29 T cell receptor beta chains listed next were all sequenced from one sample in a study of blood T cell repertoires in COVID-19. The assay was immunoSEQ multiplex PCR, and TCRdb's table has in-frame clones only and misses some. The table lists 80,000 or so clones, approximately 89% of them singletons. The sequenced material came from peripheral blood. These receptors came from a woman in her fifties or sixties with acute or convalescent COVID-19.

This clone showed up just once. The V and J genes are TRBV5-1 and TRBJ1-1; unclear D gene. The V end was cut by 3 bases, the J end by 4 bases, with 10 bases between. Per germline, CDR1 SGHRS and CDR2 YFSETQ. The length of the CDR3 is 13 residues. The CDR3, as DNA: TGCGCCAGCAGCTCGCAGGCCGGCACTGAAGCTTTCTTT. Protein: CASSSQAGTEAFF.

The rearrangement uses TRBV5-1 and TRBJ2-1, with TRBD2 identical over 7 bases. This CDR3 spans 14 amino acids. V was clipped by 2 bases and J by 3 bases; unmatched bases: 2. Germline V lookup: CDR1 SGHRS, CDR2 YFSETQ. CDR3 nucleotides: TGCGCCAGCAGCTTTCGGGGGGACTACAATGAGCAGTTCTTC. This codes for CASSFRGDYNEQFF.

The chain employs TRBV19 and TRBJ2-7, with TRBD2 matching over 10 bases. Trimming cost V 3 bases and J 4 bases; bases outside gene matches: 9. CDR3 length: 16 residues. Per germline, CDR1 LNHDA and CDR2 SQIVND (reference sequence). CDR3 protein: CASSMGPSGSDYEQYF. As DNA, the CDR3 is TGTGCCAGTAGTATGGGTCCTAGCGGGAGCGATTACGAGCAGTACTTC.

This CDR3 is CASSPARSRGLETQYF. CDR3 bases: TGTGCCAGCAGCCCGGCGAGGTCCAGGGGCTTAGAGACCCAGTACTTC. The rearrangement uses TRBV4-2 and TRBJ2-5; possibly TRBD1 for D (6 bases). Germline V lookup: CDR1 LGHNA, CDR2 YNFKEQ. Trimming took 4 bases from V and 4 from J, leaving 19 bases between them. The CDR3 sequence is 16 residues long.

In this sample, this clone turned up once. This sequence joins TRBV6-6 and TRBJ2-1; possibly TRBD1 for D (6 bases). CDR1 MNHNY and CDR2 SVGAGI come from the germline V gene (reference sequence). This CDR3 is 13 amino acids long. The V gene lost 5 bases and the J gene lost 5 bases, with 10 bases spanning the gap. The CDR3 spells CASSLRGDNEQFF. The CDR3 DNA reads as TGTGCCAGCAGTCTCAGGGGTGACAATGAGCAGTTCTTC.

The chain links TRBV7-2 to TRBJ2-3, with 9 bases that match TRBD2. The CDR3 is made up of 19 amino acids. Trimming removed 2 bases from V and 6 bases from J; junction bases left unmatched: 18. CDR1 and CDR2 from the germline V gene are SGHTA and FQGNSA. The CDR3 sequence is CASSLMLAGGSGSWDTQYF. Written as DNA, the CDR3 is TGTGCCAGCAGCTTAATGTTGGCGGGTGGTAGCGGGAGTTGGGATACGCAGTATTTT.

The gene calls are TRBV24-1 and TRBJ2-4, with 7 bases lining up with TRBD1. J was trimmed by 8 bases and V by 4 bases; bases with no gene match: 16. The V gene's germline CDR1 is KGHDR and CDR2 SFDVKD. CDR3 length equals 17 residues. The CDR3 DNA sequence: TGTGCCACCAGTGAGCATCCGGGACAGCCGGGCAGGGACATTCAGTACTTC. It translates to CATSEHPGQPGRDIQYF.

This chain uses TRBV28 with TRBJ2-2; TRBD1 aligns across 7 bases. Per the germline V gene, CDR1 is MDHEN and CDR2 is SYDVKM. The CDR3 has 17 residues. The J segment lost 3 bases and the V segment lost 6 bases, leaving 13 bases of the junction unmatched. This CDR3 reads CASSQEGDSPHTGELFF. In nucleotides, the CDR3 is TGTGCCAGCAGCCAAGAGGGGGACAGCCCCCACACCGGGGAGCTGTTTTTT.

The rearrangement uses TRBV28 and TRBJ2-7; 8 bases are a match to TRBD2. The CDR3 totals 15 residues. The germline V gene has CDR1 MDHEN and CDR2 SYDVKM. The junction had 5 bases not matched to a gene; V was cut back by 4 bases and J by 0 bases. The CDR3 DNA follows: TGTGCCAGCAGTTCCGCCGGGGGGGCCTCCTACGAGCAGTACTTC. Translating gives CASSSAGGASYEQYF.

The V call is TRBV7-3, the J call TRBJ1-2; D is possibly TRBD1 (6 bases). The CDR3 covers 13 residues. Trimming took off 0 bases at V and 6 bases at J, with 8 bases between the two ends. The germline CDR1 and CDR2 sequences are SGHTA and FQGTGA. The CDR3 DNA is TGTGCCAGCAGCTTAACGCACAGGGATGGCTACACCTTC. The encoded protein is CASSLTHRDGYTF.

CDR3: CASSFVQGYGYTF. For the CDR3, the DNA is TGTGCCAGCAGTTTTGTACAGGGTTATGGCTACACCTTC. The rearrangement uses TRBV27 and TRBJ1-2; tentative D call: TRBD1 (6 bases). Trimming shortened V by 3 bases and J by 5 bases, and 10 bases separated the two germline ends. Germline CDR1 reads MNHEY; CDR2 reads SMNVEV (reference sequence). There are 13 residues in the CDR3.

This clone was observed a handful of times. The rearrangement links TRBV12-5 to TRBJ2-7; 7 bases are a match to TRBD2. The ends lost 9 bases at V and 7 bases at J; junction bases unmatched: 15. The CDR3 is 14 residues long. Germline V CDR1 and CDR2: LGHNT, FRNRAP. The chain's CDR3 is CARVRSRIGGEQYF. The CDR3 DNA follows: TGTGCTAGAGTACGTTCCAGGATCGGGGGGGAGCAGTACTTC.

The chain employs TRBV6-6 and TRBJ1-6, with D uncertain. Trimming took off 2 bases at V and 1 base at J, with 6 bases between the two ends. Germline V gene data show CDR1 as MNHNY and CDR2 as SVGAGI (reference sequence). The CDR3 runs 15 residues. The CDR3 DNA follows: TGTGCCAGCAGTTACGCACAGTCCTATAATTCACCCCTCCACTTT. Amino acid sequence: CASSYAQSYNSPLHF.

This rearrangement joins TRBV2 to TRBJ1-2; 12 nucleotides line up with TRBD1. The CDR3 runs to 15 residues. The junction had 8 bases not matched to a gene; V was cut back by 4 bases and J by 8 bases. Germline CDR1 and CDR2: SNHLY and FYNNEI. Here the CDR3 reads CASSVRDRGPEGYTF. The CDR3 DNA reads as TGTGCCAGCAGTGTACGGGACAGGGGGCCGGAAGGCTACACCTTC.

CDR3 sequence: CASSQGLAETSEQFF. The DNA for the CDR3 is TGTGCCAGCAGCCAAGGACTAGCGGAGACTAGTGAGCAGTTCTTC. The chain uses TRBV4-2 and TRBJ2-1; TRBD2 matches 9 bases. The germline gives CDR1 LGHNA, CDR2 YNFKEQ. This CDR3 is built from 15 residues. Trimming at V came to 1 base and at J to 9 bases, leaving 7 bases not matched to a gene.

In this sample, this clone turned up once. This CDR3 is CAISGGGPEYNEQFF. The DNA of the CDR3 is TGTGCCATCAGTGGGGGGGGTCCAGAGTACAATGAGCAGTTCTTC. V usage is TRBV10-3 and J usage is TRBJ2-1, with 7 bases lining up with TRBD2. Germline CDR1 reads ENHRY; CDR2 reads SYGVKD. V lost 4 bases to trimming and J lost 4 bases; unmatched junction nucleotides: 7. This CDR3 spans 15 amino acids.

V gene TRBV27 combines with J gene TRBJ1-2; TRBD1 matches at 10 bases. V lost 6 bases to trimming and J lost 4 bases; unmatched junction nucleotides: 14. Germline V gene lookup returns CDR1 MNHEY and CDR2 SMNVEV (reference sequence). The CDR3 has 17 residues. The CDR3 DNA follows: TGTGCCAGCAGAAGACAGGGGGCTTTGGGAGTGGGCTATGGCTACACCTTC. Translated: CASRRQGALGVGYGYTF.

V and J are TRBV11-2 and TRBJ1-4; the D is unclear. The CDR3 length is 13 residues. Trimming took 3 bases from V and 8 from J, leaving 10 bases between them. CDR1 and CDR2 (germline): SGHAT, FQNNGV. CDR3 in amino acids: CASSLREGEKLFF. The CDR3, as DNA: TGTGCCAGCAGCTTGCGGGAGGGAGAAAAACTGTTTTTT.

The chain employs TRBV10-3 and TRBJ1-5; D unclear. The CDR3 has 16 residues. The germline V and J ends were trimmed by 0 bases and 1 base, with 10 bases remaining between them. Per the germline V gene, CDR1 is ENHRY and CDR2 is SYGVKD. The CDR3 nucleotides read TGTGCCATCAGTGAGTCTACCCCTAGAAGCAATCAGCCCCAGCATTTT. Translation: CAISESTPRSNQPQHF.

The rearrangement joins TRBV29-1 to TRBJ2-7; TRBD1 agrees at 7 bases. Trimming removed 0 bases from V and 2 bases from J; junction bases left unmatched: 4. CDR3 length equals 14 residues. Germline CDR1 and CDR2: SQVTM and ANQGSEA. CDR3 loop: CSVEDDQGAYEQYF. CDR3 coding DNA: TGCAGCGTTGAAGACGACCAGGGGGCCTACGAGCAGTACTTC.

The CDR3 here is CASSPGDLNEKLFF. The CDR3 DNA reads TGTGCCAGCAGTCCGGGGGACCTTAATGAAAAACTGTTTTTT. The J gene is TRBJ1-4, the V gene TRBV28; D may be TRBD1 (5 bases). The germline V gene encodes CDR1 MDHEN and CDR2 SYDVKM. V was shortened by 5 bases and J by 4 bases, with 11 bases between the two germline ends. This CDR3 spans 14 amino acids. Looking up the rest from reference TRBV28 and TRBJ1-4 gives the full variable domain: DVKVTQSSRYLVKRTGEKVFLECVQDMDHENMFWYRQDPGLGLRLIYFSYDVKMKEKGDIPEGYSVSREKKERFSLILESASTNQTSMYLCASSPGDLNEKLFFGSGTQLSVL.

The genes are TRBV29-1 and TRBJ2-1, with TRBD2 as a possible D gene (6 bases). The CDR3 runs to 14 residues. Per germline, CDR1 SQVTM and CDR2 ANQGSEA. V shed 7 bases and J shed 6 bases, with 19 bases lying between them. Here the CDR3 reads CSATQVELANEQFF. The CDR3 coding sequence is TGCAGCGCCACCCAGGTAGAACTAGCCAATGAGCAGTTCTTC.

This sequence joins TRBV6-2 or TRBV6-3 and TRBJ2-1, with TRBD2 matching over 9 bases. V shed 4 bases and J 6 bases; nucleotides not matched to a gene: 4. The CDR3 is 14 residues long. Per the germline V gene, CDR1 is MNHEY and CDR2 is SVGEGT. In DNA form, the CDR3 reads TGTGCCAGCAGTTGGCTAGCGGGGTCCAATGAGCAGTTCTTC. Translation gives CASSWLAGSNEQFF.

This sequence joins TRBV27 and TRBJ1-2, with 9 nucleotides matching TRBD1. This CDR3 region has 17 residues. The trim removed 2 bases at V and 5 bases at J, leaving 12 bases unmatched. Germline V lookup: CDR1 MNHEY, CDR2 SMNVEV (reference sequence). The CDR3 loop reads CASSLGTRDRDWYGYTF. CDR3 nucleotide sequence: TGTGCCAGCAGTTTAGGAACCCGGGACAGGGATTGGTATGGCTACACCTTC.

The chain combines TRBV9 with TRBJ2-1; 7 bases agree with TRBD2. In germline, CDR1 is SGDLS, CDR2 YYNGEE. V was pared by 4 bases and J by 1 base, with 5 bases of the junction left unmatched. CDR3 length: 15 residues. The CDR3, as DNA: TGTGCCAGCAGCCCAAGCGGGATATCCTACAATGAGCAGTTCTTC. Encoded protein: CASSPSGISYNEQFF.

V usage is TRBV15 and J usage is TRBJ2-5; D is possibly TRBD1 (5 bases). The germline V gene encodes CDR1 LNHNV and CDR2 YYDKDF (reference sequence). The CDR3 loop spans 16 amino acids. V was trimmed by 0 bases and J by 5 bases, leaving 16 bases between them. The CDR3 nucleotides read TGTGCCACCAGCAGAGATGATCGGGTACAGGTGGAGACCCAGTACTTC. This encodes CATSRDDRVQVETQYF.

The CDR3 DNA sequence: TGTGCCAGTATGGGGACAGGGCGTACCGGGGAGCTGTTTTTT. Amino acids: CASMGTGRTGELFF. This chain joins TRBV19 and TRBJ2-2, with 9 bases identical to TRBD1. Germline CDR1 LNHDA, CDR2 SQIVND (reference sequence). The CDR3 loop spans 14 amino acids. Losses at the gene ends were 7 bases for V and 5 bases for J; bases not matched to a gene: 5.

The chain is built from TRBV10-3 and TRBJ2-1, with 8 nucleotides matching TRBD2. Germline trimming cut 2 bases from V and 5 bases from J; bases unmatched to any gene: 5. The CDR3 contains 15 residues. Germline values: CDR1 ENHRY, CDR2 SYGVKD. The chain's CDR3 is CAISEGLAGNNEQFF. The CDR3 bases are TGTGCCATCAGTGAGGGGCTAGCGGGCAACAATGAGCAGTTCTTC.

The chain joins TRBV5-1 to TRBJ2-2; 9 bases align to TRBD1. This CDR3 is built from 14 residues. CDR1 SGHRS and CDR2 YFSETQ come from the germline V gene. V trimming: 5 bases; J trimming: 7 bases; junction bases outside the gene matches: 6. CDR3 in amino acids: CASREQGAGGELFF. The CDR3 DNA follows: TGCGCCAGCAGGGAACAGGGGGCTGGCGGGGAGCTGTTTTTT.